These T cell receptor beta chains were read from a single sample in a study of blood T cells in healthy people across ages. TCRdb reprocessed the 5' RACE reads via MiXCR and lists one record per CDR3 protein. The data hold around 820,000 distinct CDR3 sequences, with around 25% observed a single time. The same sample was also studied in work on T cells of mothers and their children.

Sequenced: blood. Every receptor here comes from a boy between 10 and 17 years old in good health. The CDR3 runs from the conserved cysteine through the conserved F or W. A D gene is named only where the DNA matches it firmly.

j_call | d_call | v_call | cdr3_aa
TRBJ1-3 | NA | TRBV7-9 | CASSLASPYSGNTIYF
TRBJ2-7 | NA | TRBV5-1 | CASSHLDMYEQYF
TRBJ2-3 | NA | TRBV10-3 | CAISVKGLVDTQYF
TRBJ2-2 | NA | TRBV14 | CASNLGNTGELFF
TRBJ1-2 | NA | TRBV7-9 | CASSTGFGYGYTF
TRBJ2-3 | NA | TRBV7-8 | CASNPRGLGDTQYF
NA | TRBD2 | TRBV6-2/TRBV6-3 | CACSYQISGTQFF
TRBJ2-7 | NA | TRBV7-2 | CASSQGGISYEQYF
TRBJ2-4 | TRBD2 | TRBV15 | CATSRGAGGPEENIQYF
TRBJ2-3 | TRBD2 | TRBV12-3/TRBV12-4 | CASASSGATDTQYF
NA | TRBD2 | TRBV20-1 | CSPRLAGEETQYF
TRBJ2-2 | TRBD1 | TRBV25-1 | CASSGRQGTGELFF
NA | NA | TRBV5-6 | CASSLIGDAYEQYF
TRBJ2-3 | TRBD2 | TRBV20-1 | CSASPYASGGRDTQYF
TRBJ2-7 | NA | TRBV25-1 | CASSELVSGDYEQYF
TRBJ2-1 | NA | TRBV29-1 | CSVEGGLENNEQFF
TRBJ1-2 | TRBD1 | TRBV19 | CASSIRDREFGYTF
TRBJ1-2 | TRBD1 | TRBV7-9 | CALQGGSEYGYTF
TRBJ2-2 | NA | TRBV11-2 | CASSYTLNTGELFF
TRBJ2-3 | TRBD1 | TRBV7-3 | CASSLDRDADTQYF
TRBJ2-7 | TRBD1 | TRBV4-2 | CASRQAGTDSYEQYF
TRBJ2-2 | NA | TRBV28 | CASSQTFYSTGELFF
TRBJ2-5 | NA | TRBV7-2 | CASSPWVGEGTQYF
TRBJ1-4 | NA | TRBV29-1 | CSVGGADEKLFF
TRBJ2-6 | NA | TRBV20-1 | CSAPAGAGANVLTF
TRBJ1-1 | NA | TRBV6-5 | CASSYRAGLGENTEAFF
TRBJ1-2 | NA | TRBV7-2 | CASSATSEGYGYTF
TRBJ1-2 | NA | TRBV5-5 | CASSISQGANYGYTF
TRBJ2-3 | NA | TRBV19 | CASSIDLSFGGDTQYF
TRBJ2-4 | NA | TRBV28 | CASSPALDGGKNIQYF
TRBJ1-5 | TRBD1 | TRBV12-3/TRBV12-4 | CASRAGQADNQPQHF
TRBJ2-4 | NA | TRBV5-1 | CASSPGQTGNIQYF
TRBJ2-7 | NA | TRBV6-2/TRBV6-3 | CASSTTIIPGLTSYEQYF
TRBJ2-3 | TRBD1 | TRBV6-4 | CASSDSGTGGDTQYF
TRBJ2-7 | NA | TRBV4-3 | CASSQDFRGASSYEQYF
TRBJ2-1 | TRBD1 | TRBV12-3/TRBV12-4 | CASSLAQGARYNEQFF
TRBJ1-3 | NA | TRBV19 | CASSMYNSGNTIYF
TRBJ1-2 | TRBD1 | TRBV28 | CASSPGQDYGYTF
TRBJ2-1 | TRBD2 | TRBV2 | CASSESAGGYNEQFF
TRBJ1-4 | NA | TRBV7-9 | CASSLVVEKKLFF
TRBJ1-4 | TRBD1 | TRBV4-1 | CASSPDRGFSEKLFF
TRBJ2-1 | NA | TRBV27 | CASSPYNPYNEQFF
TRBJ2-1 | NA | TRBV4-3 | CASSQAQISYNEQFF
TRBJ2-7 | TRBD2 | TRBV19 | CASSIQRGSYEQYF
TRBJ2-3 | TRBD2 | TRBV5-5 | CASSEPGLAGFTDTQYF
TRBJ2-2 | TRBD2 | TRBV3-1 | CASSPSLAGGPSTGELFF
TRBJ1-4 | NA | TRBV12-3/TRBV12-4 | CASSSGTQKLFF
TRBJ1-6 | NA | TRBV7-2 | CASSLRVVVDNSPLHF
TRBJ1-4 | TRBD1 | TRBV25-1 | CASGRTGVPEKLFF
TRBJ2-2 | NA | TRBV7-6 | CASSRTGTGELFF
TRBJ2-7 | NA | TRBV19 | CASTSEAQAYEQYF
TRBJ2-3 | NA | TRBV19 | CASSLAATSPPGDTQYF
TRBJ2-6 | NA | TRBV6-6 | CASSMEYYGANVLTF
TRBJ2-5 | TRBD2 | TRBV20-1 | CSARDLGGSQYF
TRBJ2-7 | NA | TRBV28 | CASSLGRAGEQYF
TRBJ2-5 | TRBD2 | TRBV20-1 | CSAPLAGGSETQYF